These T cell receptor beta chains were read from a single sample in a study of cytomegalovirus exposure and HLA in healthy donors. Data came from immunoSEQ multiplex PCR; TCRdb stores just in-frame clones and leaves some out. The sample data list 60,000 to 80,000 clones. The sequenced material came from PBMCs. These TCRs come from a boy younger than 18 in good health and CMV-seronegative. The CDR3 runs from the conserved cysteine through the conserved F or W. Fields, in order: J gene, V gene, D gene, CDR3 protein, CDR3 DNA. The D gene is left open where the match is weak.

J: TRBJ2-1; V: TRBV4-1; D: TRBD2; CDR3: CASSHGLPKNSGRSRNNEQFF; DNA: TGCGCCAGCAGCCACGGACTCCCGAAGAATAGCGGGCGCAGTCGTAACAATGAGCAGTTCTTC
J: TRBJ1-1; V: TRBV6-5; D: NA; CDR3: CASLGGKNTEAFF; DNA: TGTGCCAGCTTAGGCGGTAAGAACACTGAAGCTTTCTTT
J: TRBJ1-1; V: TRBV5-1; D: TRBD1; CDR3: CASQRGQENTEAFF; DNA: TGCGCCAGCCAGAGGGGGCAGGAGAACACTGAAGCTTTCTTT
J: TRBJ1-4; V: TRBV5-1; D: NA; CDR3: CASSPEVRTTNEKLFF; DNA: TGCGCCAGCAGCCCGGAGGTCCGAACAACTAATGAAAAACTGTTTTTT
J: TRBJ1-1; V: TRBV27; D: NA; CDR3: CASSFSDRRTEAFF; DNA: TGTGCCAGCAGTTTTAGTGACAGGCGAACTGAAGCTTTCTTT
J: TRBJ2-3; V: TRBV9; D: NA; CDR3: CASSPRAGSGSDTQYF; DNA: TGTGCCAGCAGCCCACGAGCTGGGAGCGGCTCAGATACGCAGTATTTT
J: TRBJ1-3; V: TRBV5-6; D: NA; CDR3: CASSFESGSGNTIYF; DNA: TGTGCCAGCAGCTTCGAGTCAGGCTCTGGAAACACCATATATTTT
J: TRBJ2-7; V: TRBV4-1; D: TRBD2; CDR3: CASSLNYPGGYISEQYF; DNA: TGCGCCAGCAGCTTGAATTACCCCGGGGGGTATATCTCCGAGCAGTACTTC
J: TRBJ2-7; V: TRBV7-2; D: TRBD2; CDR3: CASSLRLAGGNEQYF; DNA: TGTGCCAGCAGCCTCAGACTAGCGGGAGGGAACGAGCAGTACTTC
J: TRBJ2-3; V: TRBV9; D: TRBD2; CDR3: CASSAGTSGTDTQYF; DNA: TGTGCCAGCAGCGCCGGGACTAGCGGCACAGATACGCAGTATTTT
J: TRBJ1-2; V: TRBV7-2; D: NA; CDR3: CASSLGASYGYTF; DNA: TGTGCCAGCAGCCTAGGGGCAAGCTATGGCTACACCTTC
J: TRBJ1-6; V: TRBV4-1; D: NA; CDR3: CASSQYEQGYSPLHF; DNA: TGCGCCAGCAGCCAATATGAACAGGGATATTCACCCCTCCACTTT
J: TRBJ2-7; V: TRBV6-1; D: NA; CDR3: CASSEEAGGTYEQYF; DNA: TGTGCCAGCAGTGAAGAGGCAGGGGGGACCTACGAGCAGTACTTC
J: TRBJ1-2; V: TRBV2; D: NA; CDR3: CASSGTEVYGYTF; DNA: TGTGCCAGCAGTGGGACAGAGGTCTATGGCTACACCTTC
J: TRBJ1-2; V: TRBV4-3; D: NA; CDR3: CASSQDSSTIYGYTF; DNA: TGCGCCAGCAGCCAAGATAGCAGTACGATCTATGGCTACACCTTC
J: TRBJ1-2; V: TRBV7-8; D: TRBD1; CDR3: CASSLVAGGEGYTF; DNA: TGTGCCAGCAGCTTAGTAGCAGGGGGCGAGGGCTACACCTTC
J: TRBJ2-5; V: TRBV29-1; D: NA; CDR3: CSVEDLPGSEYF; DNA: TGCAGCGTTGAAGATCTTCCGGGGAGCGAGTACTTC
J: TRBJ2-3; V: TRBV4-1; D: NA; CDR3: CASSQDIEGARGQYF; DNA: TGCGCCAGCAGCCAAGATATCGAGGGGGCGCGGGGGCAGTATTTT
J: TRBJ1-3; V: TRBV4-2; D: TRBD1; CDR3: CASSQDGPGGGNTIYF; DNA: TGTGCCAGCAGCCAAGATGGCCCAGGGGGCGGAAACACCATATATTTT
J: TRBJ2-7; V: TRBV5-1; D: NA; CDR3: CASSLREEQYF; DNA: TGCGCCAGCAGCTTGAGAGAGGAGCAGTACTTC
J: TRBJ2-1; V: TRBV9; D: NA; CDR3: CASSRGGTVYNEQFF; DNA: TGTGCCAGCAGCAGGGGCGGGACTGTTTACAATGAGCAGTTCTTC
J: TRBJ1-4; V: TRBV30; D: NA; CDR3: CAWTTGLDEKLFF; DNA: TGTGCCTGGACTACTGGACTAGACGAAAAACTGTTTTTT